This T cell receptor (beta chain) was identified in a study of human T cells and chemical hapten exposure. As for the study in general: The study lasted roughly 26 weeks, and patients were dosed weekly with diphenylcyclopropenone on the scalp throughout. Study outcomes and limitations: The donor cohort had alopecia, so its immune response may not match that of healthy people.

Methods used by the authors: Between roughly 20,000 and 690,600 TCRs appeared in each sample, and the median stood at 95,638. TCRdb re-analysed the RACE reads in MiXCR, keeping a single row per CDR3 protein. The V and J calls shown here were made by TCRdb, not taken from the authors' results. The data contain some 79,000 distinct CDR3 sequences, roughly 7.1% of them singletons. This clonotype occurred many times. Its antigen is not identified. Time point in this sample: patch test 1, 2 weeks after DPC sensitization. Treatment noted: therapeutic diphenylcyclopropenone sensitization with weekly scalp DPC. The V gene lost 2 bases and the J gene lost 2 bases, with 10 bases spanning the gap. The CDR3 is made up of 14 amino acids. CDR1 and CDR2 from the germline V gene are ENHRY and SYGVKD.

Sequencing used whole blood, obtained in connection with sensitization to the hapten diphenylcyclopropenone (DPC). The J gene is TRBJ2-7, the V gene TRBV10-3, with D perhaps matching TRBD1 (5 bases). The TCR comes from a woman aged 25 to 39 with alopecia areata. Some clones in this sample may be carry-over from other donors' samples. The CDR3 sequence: CAISEEGHTYEQYF. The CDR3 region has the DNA TGTGCCATCAGTGAGGAAGGACACACCTACGAGCAGTACTTC.